What follows are 5 T cell receptor beta chains derived from one specimen sequenced in a study of blood T cell repertoires in COVID-19. Profiling relied on immunoSEQ multiplex PCR, and the TCRdb table lists in-frame clones only, not all of them. The sample has 52,000 or so clones; approximately 86% are singletons. Sequencing input: peripheral blood. All receptors come from a woman aged 70-85 years with active COVID-19.

The chain is built from TRBV6-5 and TRBJ2-1, with 10 bases fitting TRBD1. With 2 bases clipped from V and 2 bases from J, the junction kept 3 bases outside the gene matches. CDR3 length: 16 residues. Germline V gives CDR1 MNHEY, CDR2 SVGAGI. CDR3 region: CASSYGGTGAYNEQFF. CDR3 in DNA: TGTGCCAGCAGTTACGGGGGGACAGGGGCCTACAATGAGCAGTTCTTC.

This clone was detected only once. The chain carries TRBV19 and TRBJ1-1; 7 bases agree with TRBD1. CDR3 length equals 15 residues. V was clipped by 1 base and J by 8 bases; unmatched bases: 10. The germline gives CDR1 LNHDA, CDR2 SQIVND (reference sequence). CDR3 sequence reads: CASSIGPAGQIEAFF. The CDR3 DNA reads TGTGCCAGTAGTATAGGCCCCGCGGGACAGATAGAAGCTTTCTTT.

This sequence joins TRBV7-2 and TRBJ2-1; no definite D call. The germline CDR1 and CDR2 sequences are SGHTA and FQGNSA. This CDR3 region has 13 residues. The ends were cut back, 1 base at V and 5 bases at J, with 6 bases in the middle. The CDR3 protein is CASSLGANNEQFF. CDR3 DNA sequence: TGTGCCAGCAGCTTAGGAGCGAACAATGAGCAGTTCTTC.

The V call is TRBV30, the J call TRBJ1-2; 7 bases are shared with TRBD1. The CDR3 consists of 14 residues. Germline loops: CDR1 GTSNPN, CDR2 SVGIG (reference sequence). The trim removed 3 bases at V and 0 bases at J, leaving 4 bases unmatched. The CDR3 sequence: CAWSRTGPNYGYTF. In DNA, the CDR3 is TGTGCCTGGAGCAGGACAGGCCCTAACTATGGCTACACCTTC.

The rearrangement links TRBV13 to TRBJ1-2; 9 nucleotides line up with TRBD1. V lost 5 bases, J lost 2 bases, and 6 bases stayed unmatched. The CDR3 consists of 15 residues. Looked up from germline, CDR1 is PRHDT and CDR2 is FYEKMQ (reference sequence). CDR3 sequence: CASSRTGESNYGYTF. The CDR3 bases are TGTGCCAGCAGCCGGACAGGGGAATCAAACTATGGCTACACCTTC.